The entry below describes one T cell receptor (beta chain). Its antigen remains unidentified. This sample was taken from a study of graft-versus-host responses after intestinal transplantation. Study in general: Grafts that recipients had were multivisceral, liver-intestinal, or isolated intestinal transplants.

The protocol was immunoSEQ multiplex PCR, while the TCRdb copy is restricted to in-frame clones and leaves out a portion. The profile shows roughly 19,000 clones, just under 95% of them singletons. CDR3 length: 13 amino acids. Germline V gene lookup returns CDR1 SGHRS and CDR2 YFSETQ. Trimming cost V 4 bases and J 3 bases, with 11 bases left between them. Study-wide points: Graft-versus-host to host-versus-graft clonal ratios in allografts were high in patients with graft-donor T cell macrochimerism. GvH clones occurred in recipient marrow; some first appeared in ileum or blood.

The rearrangement uses TRBV5-1 and TRBJ2-7; TRBD2 is a possible D gene (5 bases). Sample: PBMCs, taken 23 days after intestinal transplant. The receptor comes from a human patient who received an intestinal transplant, so some T cells may come from the graft donor. CDR3 sequence reads: CASSKAELYEQYF. CDR3 sequence (DNA): TGCGCCAGCAGCAAAGCGGAACTCTACGAGCAGTACTTC. The whole variable domain, filled in from reference TRBV5-1 and TRBJ2-7, reads KAGVTQTPRYLIKTRGQQVTLSCSPISGHRSVSWYQQTPGQGLQFLFEYFSETQRNKGNFPGRFSGRQFSNSRSEMNVSTLELGDSALYLCASSKAELYEQYFGPGTRLTVT.